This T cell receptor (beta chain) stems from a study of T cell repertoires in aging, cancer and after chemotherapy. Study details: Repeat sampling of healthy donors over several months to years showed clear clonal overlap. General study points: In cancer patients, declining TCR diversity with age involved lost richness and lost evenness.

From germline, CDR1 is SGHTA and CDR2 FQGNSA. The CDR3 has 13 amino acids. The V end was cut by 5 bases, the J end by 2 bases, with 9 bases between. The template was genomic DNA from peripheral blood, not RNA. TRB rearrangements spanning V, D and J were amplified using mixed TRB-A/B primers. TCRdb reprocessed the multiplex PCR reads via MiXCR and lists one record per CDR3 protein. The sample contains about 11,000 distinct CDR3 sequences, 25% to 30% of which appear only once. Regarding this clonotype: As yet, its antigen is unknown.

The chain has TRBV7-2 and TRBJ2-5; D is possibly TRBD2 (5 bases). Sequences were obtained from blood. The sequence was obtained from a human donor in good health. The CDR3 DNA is TGTGCCAGCAGCACTGGACTGCAAGAGACCCAGTACTTC. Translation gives CASSTGLQETQYF.